The 25 T cell receptor beta chains presented below share a single source sample, sequenced in a study of OX40 agonist ivuxolimab in advanced cancers. Data came from immunoSEQ multiplex PCR; TCRdb stores just in-frame clones and leaves some out. This sample has approximately 100,000 clones, with 90% found just once. The sequences come from CD4+ or CD8+ T cells sorted from blood, collected in a trial of the OX40 agonist ivuxolimab. The receptors come from an adult with an advanced solid tumor such as melanoma, head and neck, liver or kidney cancer.

J is TRBJ2-2 and V is TRBV5-1; TRBD1 matches 8 bases. Germline values: CDR1 SGHRS, CDR2 YFSETQ. V shed 7 bases and J 5 bases; nucleotides not matched to a gene: 7. The length of the CDR3 is 14 residues. The CDR3 region has the DNA TGCGCCAGCGGAGGGACAGGTCCAACCGGGGAGCTGTTTTTT. This sequence encodes CASGGTGPTGELFF.

The V gene is TRBV4-1, the J gene TRBJ2-7; D is unresolved. V shed 1 base and J shed 1 base, with 20 bases lying between them. The CDR3 runs 18 residues. Per germline, CDR1 MGHRA and CDR2 YSYEKL. CDR3 amino acids: CASSQVGRKAGSSYEQYF. CDR3 sequence (DNA): TGCGCCAGCAGCCAAGTTGGCCGTAAGGCAGGCTCGTCCTACGAGCAGTACTTC.

This clone showed up just once. The chain recombines TRBV6-5 with TRBJ2-7; 12 bases align to TRBD2. The V gene's germline CDR1 is MNHEY and CDR2 SVGAGI. The CDR3 loop spans 15 amino acids. V trimming: 7 bases; J trimming: 4 bases; junction bases outside the gene matches: 8. This CDR3 reads CASIRLAGAPYEQYF. The CDR3 DNA sequence: TGTGCCAGCATTAGACTAGCGGGGGCCCCATACGAGCAGTACTTC.

The chain joins TRBV28 to TRBJ1-5; D gene ambiguous. Germline CDR1 and CDR2: MDHEN and SYDVKM. Between the trimmed V and J ends, which lost 7 bases and 5 bases, there was a span of 9 bases. The CDR3 has 12 amino acids. CDR3 protein: CASTAKDQPQHF. The CDR3 bases are TGTGCCAGCACGGCGAAGGATCAGCCCCAGCATTTT. Drawing the rest from reference TRBV28 and TRBJ1-5, the complete variable domain is DVKVTQSSRYLVKRTGEKVFLECVQDMDHENMFWYRQDPGLGLRLIYFSYDVKMKEKGDIPEGYSVSREKKERFSLILESASTNQTSMYLCASTAKDQPQHFGDGTRLSIL.

The genes are TRBV25-1 and TRBJ2-2; D is unresolved. Germline V gives CDR1 MGHDK, CDR2 SYGVNS. CDR3 length: 16 amino acids. Trimming took 0 bases from V and 0 from J, leaving 8 bases between them. In DNA form, the CDR3 reads TGTGCCAGCAGTGAATACAAAATATCGAACACCGGGGAGCTGTTTTTT. Its translation: CASSEYKISNTGELFF.

This chain uses TRBV7-9 with TRBJ2-7; D tentatively reads TRBD1 or TRBD2 (5 bases each). From germline, CDR1 is SEHNR and CDR2 FQNEAQ (reference sequence). The CDR3 covers 14 residues. The germline V and J ends were trimmed by 5 bases and 2 bases, with 13 bases remaining between them. This chain's CDR3 is CASSPGRTTYEQYF. The CDR3 DNA follows: TGTGCCAGCAGCCCGGGACGGACGACCTACGAGCAGTACTTC.

The chain recombines TRBV30 with TRBJ2-1; no definite D call. The CDR3 extends over 12 amino acids. Trimming stripped 2 bases from V and 8 bases from J, with 10 bases between. Germline loops: CDR1 GTSNPN, CDR2 SVGIG (reference sequence). The CDR3 region has the DNA TGTGCCTGGAGTAAACTTTCCTATGAGCAGTTCTTC. Translation gives CAWSKLSYEQFF.

This clone occurred a few times. In nucleotides, the CDR3 is TGTGCCAGCAGCCCTGGTCACAACAATCAGCCCCAGCATTTT. It yields the protein CASSPGHNNQPQHF. The chain is built from TRBV11-2 and TRBJ1-5; no clear D gene. Between the trimmed V and J ends, which lost 5 bases and 3 bases, there was a span of 11 bases. Germline V gene sequence: CDR1 SGHAT, CDR2 FQNNGV. CDR3 length: 14 amino acids.

This clone was observed a single time. The CDR3 nucleotides read TGTGCCAGCAGCGTTGGGGGACAGACGAACACCGGGGAGCTGTTTTTT. Encoded protein: CASSVGGQTNTGELFF. The chain recombines TRBV9 with TRBJ2-2, with 7 bases lining up with TRBD1. The CDR3 consists of 16 residues. Germline V gives CDR1 SGDLS, CDR2 YYNGEE. The trim removed 2 bases at V and 0 bases at J, leaving 4 bases unmatched.

V gene TRBV10-2 combines with J gene TRBJ2-3, with a weak D call TRBD2 (5 bases). CDR3 size: 15 residues. Germline V gene lookup returns CDR1 WSHSY and CDR2 SAAADI. The V end lost 4 bases, the J end lost 2 bases, and 13 bases lay between the germline ends. Written as DNA, the CDR3 is TGCGCCAGCAGTGCCGCGAGCGGCCCCACAGATACGCAGTATTTT. Its translation is CASSAASGPTDTQYF.

The V and J genes are TRBV7-9 and TRBJ2-3, with D possibly matching TRBD2 (6 bases). The V gene lost 1 base and the J gene lost 1 base, with 9 bases spanning the gap. Germline V lookup: CDR1 SEHNR, CDR2 FQNEAQ (reference sequence). This CDR3 has 15 amino acids. The CDR3 is CASSLEAGRTDTQYF. In DNA form, the CDR3 reads TGTGCCAGCAGCTTAGAGGCGGGGCGCACAGATACGCAGTATTTT.

The CDR3 protein is CASSPSWGTQPQHF. CDR3 sequence (DNA): TGTGCCAGCAGCCCCAGTTGGGGGACTCAGCCCCAGCATTTT. The chain couples TRBV6-5 to TRBJ1-5, with D maybe TRBD1 (5 bases). The germline V and J ends were trimmed by 6 bases and 6 bases, with 15 bases remaining between them. CDR1 and CDR2 (germline): MNHEY, SVGAGI. The CDR3 spans 14 residues.

The chain joins TRBV30 to TRBJ2-4, with a tentative D call TRBD2 (6 bases). Per the germline V gene, CDR1 is GTSNPN and CDR2 is SVGIG (reference sequence). V lost 8 bases, J lost 1 base, and 6 bases lay in between. The CDR3 length is 11 residues. CDR3 bases: TGTGCCGGAGGGGCCAAAAACATTCAGTACTTC. The encoded protein is CAGGAKNIQYF.

The chain employs TRBV6-6 and TRBJ2-3, with D possibly being TRBD1 (5 bases). The germline V gene has CDR1 MNHNY and CDR2 SVGAGI (reference sequence). The CDR3 covers 14 residues. V was shortened by 5 bases and J by 4 bases, with 13 bases between the two germline ends. The DNA of the CDR3 is TGTGCCAGCAGTCTGGGGCATTCCTCAGATACGCAGTATTTT. Amino acids: CASSLGHSSDTQYF.

Written as DNA, the CDR3 is TGTGCCATCAGTGAGTCGACGGATCCCCTCAAGCAGTACTTC. This codes for CAISESTDPLKQYF. V usage is TRBV10-3 and J usage is TRBJ2-7; D gene uncertain. The CDR3 is 14 residues long. Germline V gene lookup returns CDR1 ENHRY and CDR2 SYGVKD. Trimming pared 0 bases from V and 8 bases from J, leaving 14 bases between.

The chain has TRBV5-1 and TRBJ2-7; a possible D gene is TRBD1 (6 bases). The germline V gene has CDR1 SGHRS and CDR2 YFSETQ. Trimming pared 1 base from V and 3 bases from J, leaving 17 bases between. The length of the CDR3 is 16 residues. The CDR3 sequence is CASSLSFEARGYEQYF. CDR3 DNA sequence: TGCGCCAGCAGCTTGTCCTTCGAGGCCAGGGGCTACGAGCAGTACTTC.

V is TRBV14 and J is TRBJ1-2; maybe TRBD1 (5 bases). Germline assignment: CDR1 SGHDN and CDR2 FVKESK. The CDR3 contains 13 residues. With 4 bases removed from V and 6 bases from J, the gap between germline ends came to 12 bases. The CDR3 DNA sequence: TGTGCCAGCAGCCCCCGACAGACTGATGGCTACACCTTC. It is translated as CASSPRQTDGYTF. Filled out from reference TRBV14 and TRBJ1-2, the complete variable domain reads EAGVTQFPSHSVIEKGQTVTLRCDPISGHDNLYWYRRVMGKEIKFLLHFVKESKQDESGMPNNRFLAERTGGTYSTLKVQPAELEDSGVYFCASSPRQTDGYTFGSGTRLTVV.

The chain uses TRBV6-5 and TRBJ1-5; 10 nucleotides line up with TRBD1. The CDR3 runs to 15 residues. Trimming at V came to 6 bases and at J to 5 bases, leaving 7 bases not matched to a gene. Germline loops: CDR1 MNHEY, CDR2 SVGAGI. Written as DNA, the CDR3 is TGTGCCAGCAGACCCGGGACAGGGGCGCATCAGCCCCAGCATTTT. Residues: CASRPGTGAHQPQHF.

This chain joins TRBV19 and TRBJ2-2; D possibly corresponds to TRBD1 (6 bases). Germline V gene sequence: CDR1 LNHDA, CDR2 SQIVND (reference sequence). There are 11 residues in the CDR3. With 8 bases removed from V and 7 bases from J, the gap between germline ends came to 8 bases. The CDR3 coding sequence is TGTGCCAGTTGGGGGCTCGGGGAGCTGTTTTTT. Protein product: CASWGLGELFF. Together with reference TRBV19 and TRBJ2-2, the CDR3 gives the full variable domain: DGGITQSPKYLFRKEGQNVTLSCEQNLNHDAMYWYRQDPGQGLRLIYYSQIVNDFQKGDIAEGYSVSREKKESFPLTVTSAQKNPTAFYLCASWGLGELFFGEGSRLTVL.

V gene TRBV5-1 combines with J gene TRBJ2-1; tentatively, D is TRBD2 (6 bases). The CDR3 runs 16 residues. Trimming cost V 6 bases and J 6 bases, with 22 bases left between them. The germline gives CDR1 SGHRS, CDR2 YFSETQ. The CDR3 loop is CASTSLWSSVTNEQFF. In nucleotides, the CDR3 is TGCGCCAGCACCTCCTTGTGGTCTAGCGTCACCAATGAGCAGTTCTTC. Using reference TRBV5-1 and TRBJ2-1 for the parts outside the CDR3, the full variable domain is KAGVTQTPRYLIKTRGQQVTLSCSPISGHRSVSWYQQTPGQGLQFLFEYFSETQRNKGNFPGRFSGRQFSNSRSEMNVSTLELGDSALYLCASTSLWSSVTNEQFFGPGTRLTVL.

DNA for the CDR3: TGTGCCAGCAGCTCCCAGGGTGGCACCGGGGAGCTGTTTTTT. Its translation is CASSSQGGTGELFF. This chain joins TRBV11-2 and TRBJ2-2; weak D call: TRBD1 (5 bases). This CDR3 comprises 14 residues. Germline values: CDR1 SGHAT, CDR2 FQNNGV. The V and J ends lost 4 bases and 4 bases respectively, with 10 bases between them.

The CDR3 DNA follows: TGTGCCAGCTTAACCGGGACAGACTACAATGAGCAGTTCTTC. Its translation: CASLTGTDYNEQFF. The rearrangement joins TRBV18 to TRBJ2-1, with 7 bases lining up with TRBD1. The junction had 6 bases not matched to a gene; V was cut back by 7 bases and J by 3 bases. Germline values: CDR1 KGHSH, CDR2 LQKENI. CDR3 length: 14 residues.

This clone showed up just once. The V and J genes are TRBV28 and TRBJ1-2, with 7 nucleotides matching TRBD1. From germline, CDR1 is MDHEN and CDR2 SYDVKM. The V and J ends lost 5 bases and 0 bases, in that order; junction bases with no gene match: 6. This CDR3 comprises 15 residues. DNA of the CDR3: TGTGCCAGCAGTCCTGGGACAGCTTCTAACTATGGCTACACCTTC. The encoded protein is CASSPGTASNYGYTF.

The chain recombines TRBV2 with TRBJ2-3; 7 positions agree with TRBD2. The germline CDR1 and CDR2 sequences are SNHLY and FYNNEI. The CDR3 extends over 13 amino acids. V lost 6 bases, J lost 1 base, and 1 base stayed unmatched. The CDR3 protein is CASRSGGTDTQYF. Written as DNA, the CDR3 is TGTGCCAGCAGGAGCGGGGGCACAGATACGCAGTATTTT.

The gene calls are TRBV5-1 and TRBJ1-1; no reliable D call. The ends were cut back, 0 bases at V and 1 base at J, with 7 bases in the middle. The germline V gene encodes CDR1 SGHRS and CDR2 YFSETQ. There are 14 residues in the CDR3. DNA of the CDR3: TGCGCCAGCAGCTTGGTCTTGGAGAACACTGAAGCTTTCTTT. It is translated as CASSLVLENTEAFF.